This T cell receptor beta chain was identified in a study of PD-1 blockade in classical Hodgkin lymphoma. Across the whole study: Intravenous delivery of nivolumab at 3 mg/kg to patients occurred every 2 weeks.

CDR1 is SQVTM and CDR2 is ANQGSEA in the germline V gene. Trimming removed 2 bases from V and 2 bases from J, with 14 bases in between. This CDR3 is 15 amino acids long. Method: immunoSEQ multiplex PCR; TCRdb's copy keeps in-frame clones and lacks some. The sample has some 96,000 clones, 85% to 95% seen once. Time point specified: cycle 4 day 1 (C4D1), after 5 to 7 weeks of nivolumab. Relapses following autologous stem cell transplantation were seen in all patients, with brentuximab vedotin exposure varying. As for this clone: The antigen is undetermined.

Regarding the study as a whole: The CD4+ diversity rise by C4D1 was clearest in complete responders.

This chain uses TRBV29-1 with TRBJ2-3; D is perhaps TRBD2 (6 bases). Sequenced here: peripheral blood mononuclear cells (PBMCs), sampled before the fourth cycle of nivolumab. This clonotype originated in a human donor with classical Hodgkin lymphoma. The DNA of the CDR3 is TGCAGCGTTGAAACGGGAGATCGACCCACAGATACGCAGTATTTT. It is translated as CSVETGDRPTDTQYF.